The 29 T cell receptor beta chains reported below all come from one sample, sequenced in a study of tumor-infiltrating lymphocytes in primary liver carcinoma. For each extraction, RNA and DNA were obtained together from roughly 20-30 mg of unsorted bulk tissue. The investigators made TCR beta cDNA from about 500 ng total RNA, using a constant-region primer. Three nested multiplex PCR rounds of slightly modified ARM-PCR generated TCR beta libraries. Both of the initial two PCR rounds ran for about 11 cycles and employed TRBV1-TRBV30 forward primers alongside a C-beta reverse primer. TCRdb independently ran MiXCR on the multiplex PCR reads; one entry per CDR3 protein. The sample records approximately 190,000 distinct CDR3 sequences, approximately 80% being singletons. Sequences were obtained from tumor tissue from primary liver carcinoma. The receptors derive from a man in his forties with primary liver carcinoma and hepatitis B virus infection.

On this clonotype itself: An end of the junction differs from the germline gene, which may be a read error. The genes are TRBV29-1 and TRBJ2-7, with D tentatively TRBD2 (6 bases). CDR3 length: 12 residues. Germline CDR1 SQVTM, CDR2 ANQGSEA. The CDR3, as DNA: TGCAGCGCCCGGGACTGCTCCTACGAGCAATACTTC. The encoded protein is CSARDCSYEQYF.

This chain uses TRBV5-1 with TRBJ2-7; D is uncertain. The V and J ends lost 8 bases and 4 bases respectively, with 25 bases between them. CDR1 and CDR2 (germline): SGHRS, YFSETQ. The CDR3 runs to 16 residues. For the CDR3, the DNA is TGCGCCAGTAGCCTTAACTCAGAGTCTGTCTTGTACGAGCAGTACTTC. Residues: CASSLNSESVLYEQYF.

Points on this clonotype: Its ends do not fully match the called genes, so a read error is possible. J is TRBJ2-7 and V is TRBV28, with D maybe TRBD1 (5 bases). Germline V CDR1 and CDR2: MDHEN, SYDVKM. The CDR3 contains 12 residues. The CDR3 sequence is CASRQLQVEHYF. The DNA for the CDR3 is TGTGCCAGCAGGCAACTACAGGTCGAGCACTACTTC.

A word on this clonotype: Compared with germline, one end of the junction differs, possibly owing to a read error. J is TRBJ2-2 and V is TRBV10-3; the match to TRBD1 covers 7 bases. From germline, CDR1 is ENHRY and CDR2 SYGVKD. The CDR3 is 15 residues long. The DNA of the CDR3 is TGTGCCATCAGTAAGCAACAGGGGAACGCCGGGGAGCTGTTTTTT. This codes for CAISKQQGNAGELFF.

The chain carries TRBV11-2 and TRBJ2-2; possibly TRBD2 for D (5 bases). CDR1 is SGHAT and CDR2 is FQNNGV in the germline V gene. The CDR3 contains 15 residues. The DNA for the CDR3 is TGTACCAACAGCCCCGGGATGGTGTGGGACGGGGAGCTGTTTTTT. It yields the protein CTNSPGMVWDGELFF.

Remarks on this clonotype: An end of the junction differs from the germline gene, which may be a read error. V usage is TRBV11-2 and J usage is TRBJ1-4; 8 nucleotides match TRBD1. CDR1 is SGHAT, CDR2 FQNNGV, per germline. There are 15 residues in the CDR3. This chain's CDR3 is CASSLDPTGVEKPFF. The DNA for the CDR3 is TGTGCCAGTAGCTTAGATCCGACAGGGGTTGAAAAACCGTTTTTT.

This clonotype has a single count. At one end the junction does not follow the germline gene, possibly because of a read error. V usage is TRBV12-3 or TRBV12-4 and J usage is TRBJ2-3; a possible D gene is TRBD2 (5 bases). The CDR3 is 12 amino acids. CDR3 nucleotides: TGTACCAGCAGACCCTCCGGAGGTACGCGGTATTTT. It yields the protein CTSRPSGGTRYF.

Of note for this clonotype: A read error is possible here, since a much larger clone lies one base away. This chain connects TRBV7-9 to TRBJ1-1; D is unresolved. The germline V gene has CDR1 SEHNR and CDR2 FQNEAQ (reference sequence). The CDR3 has 12 amino acids. CDR3 loop: CASSLQNTEGFF. CDR3 sequence (DNA): TGTGCCAGCAGCTTACAGAACACTGAAGGTTTCTTT.

This clonotype was seen a single time. Germline and junction disagree at one end, which may indicate a read error. This chain connects TRBV11-2 to TRBJ2-3, with TRBD2 identical over 7 bases. The CDR3 is 19 amino acids. Germline V gene sequence: CDR1 SGHAT, CDR2 FQNNGV. This CDR3 is CASSLGRLEGGPIGDTQYF. The CDR3 nucleotides are TGTGCCAGTAGCTTAGGCAGACTAGAGGGAGGGCCGATCGGAGATACGCAGTATTTT.

This clonotype has only one observation. At one of its ends the junction is not consistent with the germline gene, which may arise from a read error. The chain carries TRBV5-5 and TRBJ2-7; D is possibly TRBD1 (6 bases). This CDR3 is built from 16 residues. CDR1 SGHKS and CDR2 YYEKEE come from the germline V gene (reference sequence). The CDR3 is CVSSTIFIRGGDEQYF. The CDR3 DNA is TGTGTCAGCAGCACAATCTTCATCAGGGGTGGGGACGAGCAGTACTTC.

To note about this clonotype: The junction and the germline gene differ at one end; a read error may be behind it. V and J are TRBV14 and TRBJ1-2; D not resolved. Germline CDR1 and CDR2: SGHDN and FVKESK. This CDR3 has 13 residues. The CDR3 protein is CAISQDLESGYAF. The DNA for the CDR3 is TGTGCCATCAGCCAAGATTTGGAGTCAGGCTACGCCTTC.

As for this clonotype: An end of the junction differs from the germline gene, which may be a read error. The J gene is TRBJ1-2, the V gene TRBV6-1; D uncertain. The CDR3 is 12 amino acids. The germline CDR1 and CDR2 sequences are MNHNS and SASEGT. In DNA form, the CDR3 reads TGTGCCAGCACCGACCCGGAGGATGTCTACACCTTT. It translates to CASTDPEDVYTF.

In regard to this clonotype: The junction shows a germline mismatch at one end, possibly a read error. The chain recombines TRBV6-1 with TRBJ1-4; maybe TRBD1 (5 bases). The germline V gene has CDR1 MNHNS and CDR2 SASEGT. The CDR3 extends over 16 amino acids. CDR3 DNA: TGTGCCAGCAGTGAAGCGGGGGTTGCAGCTAATGAAAAACTGTTATTT. It codes for CASSEAGVAANEKLLF.

The chain has TRBV11-2 and TRBJ1-5; D possibly corresponds to TRBD1 (6 bases). The assigned J gene may be wrong: the sequence end matches TRBJ2-3 better. From germline, CDR1 is SGHAT and CDR2 FQNNGV. The CDR3 has 17 residues. The chain's CDR3 is CASSLVGVTGRNKPQYF. As DNA, the CDR3 is TGTGCCAGCAGCTTAGTAGGGGTAACAGGGAGAAATAAGCCCCAGTATTTT.

The CDR3 nucleotides read TGTGCCAGCAGCGACGGGGGTAGCAATCGACCCCAGCATTTT. This codes for CASSDGGSNRPQHF. This chain connects TRBV6-6 to TRBJ1-5, with D perhaps matching TRBD1 (5 bases). CDR3 length: 14 residues. CDR1 is MNHNY, CDR2 SVGAGI, per germline (reference sequence). Trimming removed 6 bases from V and 10 bases from J, with 19 bases in between.

A single count supports this clonotype. The junction does not match germline at one end; this may be a read error. The J gene is TRBJ2-1, the V gene TRBV11-2, with TRBD1 as a possible D gene (5 bases). CDR3 size: 14 residues. Germline lookup yields CDR1 SGHAT and CDR2 FQNNGV. The CDR3 bases are TGTGCCATCAGCACCCGACAGCTGGGTAATGAGCAGTTCTTC. This translates into CAISTRQLGNEQFF.

A remark on this clonotype: This could be a read error, since a much larger clone is one nucleotide away. The gene calls are TRBV25-1 and TRBJ1-1; tentative D call: TRBD1 (5 bases). Germline values: CDR1 MGHDK, CDR2 SYGVNS. This CDR3 has 13 residues. CDR3 amino acids: CASRSGSLSEAIF. The CDR3 region has the DNA TGTGCCAGCAGGTCAGGGTCCCTCTCTGAAGCTATCTTT.

With respect to this clonotype: A far larger clone is one nucleotide away, so this likely arose from a read error. The chain uses TRBV5-1 and TRBJ2-7; D ambiguous. Germline CDR1 SGHRS, CDR2 YFSETQ. The CDR3 is made up of 12 amino acids. V lost 5 bases and J 2 bases, leaving 8 bases between the germline ends. CDR3 region: CASRLRPYEQYF. The CDR3 DNA follows: TGCGCCAGCAGGTTGAGACCCTACGAGCAGTACTTC.

The chain carries TRBV12-3 or TRBV12-4 and TRBJ1-2; D is ambiguous. There are 12 residues in the CDR3. In DNA form, the CDR3 reads TGTATCAGCAGTTTAGAGGGTCGCGGCTACACCTTC. This encodes CISSLEGRGYTF.

Worth noting for this clonotype: Since no conserved phenylalanine or tryptophan closes the CDR3, a read error is the likely cause. DNA for the CDR3: TGTGCCAGCAGCTTAGTCAGACTAACGGGGGGGCCGATCGCAGATACGCAGTATTTA. Its protein is CASSLVRLTGGPIADTQYL. The V call is TRBV11-2, the J call TRBJ2-3; 8 bases match TRBD2. The CDR3 consists of 19 residues. Germline lookup yields CDR1 SGHAT and CDR2 FQNNGV. Trimming took 1 base from V and 4 from J; bases not matched to a gene: 16.

This clonotype appeared a single time. The junction differs from germline at one of its ends, possibly a read error. The chain combines TRBV12-5 with TRBJ2-1, with unresolved D. Germline values: CDR1 LGHNT, CDR2 FRNRAP. The CDR3 spans 13 residues. CDR3 protein: CATGPCYSNEQFF. DNA for the CDR3: TGTGCTACTGGTCCCTGCTACTCCAATGAGCAGTTCTTC.

In the case of this clonotype: Since a much larger clone is just one base distant, this may be a read error. J is TRBJ1-5 and V is TRBV7-3; D is perhaps TRBD1 (6 bases). The V gene's germline CDR1 is SGHTA and CDR2 FQGTGA. The CDR3 has 15 amino acids. The germline V and J ends were trimmed by 4 bases and 1 base, with 11 bases remaining between them. CDR3 sequence (DNA): TGTGCCAGCAGCTCAACAGGGACGAGCAATCAGCCCCAGCATTTT. Amino acids: CASSSTGTSNQPQHF.

Of note for this clonotype: As the CDR3 is not closed by the conserved phenylalanine or tryptophan, this likely results from a read error. The DNA is left out, because the CDR3 cannot be placed on it with certainty; the CDR3 is given as TCRdb lists it. This chain joins TRBV11-2 and TRBJ2-2. The CDR3 length equals 14 residues, ends included. CDR1 and CDR2 (germline): SGHAT, FQNNGV. The CDR3 region is CASSTDTDIGELFL.

The rearrangement links TRBV29-1 to TRBJ2-5, with 8 bases identical to TRBD1. The germline V gene has CDR1 SQVTM and CDR2 ANQGSEA. The CDR3 has 13 amino acids. The CDR3 coding sequence is TGCAGTGGCCAGGGGGCGGGTTCCAAGGCCCAGTACTTC. It codes for CSGQGAGSKAQYF.

In regard to this clonotype: A much more abundant neighbour one base away suggests this may be a read error. This chain links TRBV5-1 with TRBJ1-1; TRBD1 is a possible D gene (6 bases). Germline lookup yields CDR1 SGHRS and CDR2 YFSETQ. With 4 bases removed from V and 1 base from J, the gap between germline ends came to 14 bases. The CDR3 spans 15 residues. For the CDR3, the DNA is TGCGCCAGCAGCGACAGGCCGCGGTGGAACACTGAAGCTTTCTTT. Translating it yields CASSDRPRWNTEAFF.

The V and J genes are TRBV6-2 or TRBV6-3 and TRBJ2-1, with D possibly being TRBD2 (5 bases). Germline values: CDR1 MNHEY, CDR2 SVGEGT. The CDR3 sequence is 13 residues long. V was clipped by 10 bases and J by 7 bases, with 17 bases between them. The CDR3 loop is CANSRGRENEQFF. CDR3 DNA: TGTGCCAACAGCCGCGGAAGGGAGAATGAGCAGTTCTTC.

Concerning this clonotype: Possible read error: a much larger clone is one base away. This sequence joins TRBV5-1 and TRBJ2-2, with D hard to call. The CDR3 sequence is 11 residues long. Germline CDR1 is SGHRS and CDR2 is YFSETQ. Here the CDR3 reads CSSSITGELFF. The CDR3 nucleotides read TGCTCCAGCAGCATCACCGGGGAGCTGTTTTTT.

Details on this clonotype: The junction departs from germline at one end; a sequencing error may be responsible. The chain couples TRBV5-4 to TRBJ2-3, with a possible D match to TRBD2 (5 bases). This CDR3 is built from 16 residues. The germline CDR1 and CDR2 sequences are SGHNT and YYREEE (reference sequence). CDR3 in amino acids: CANSLEGIGVTDTHYF. The CDR3 coding sequence is TGTGCCAACAGCTTGGAAGGTATCGGGGTCACAGATACGCACTATTTT.

This clonotype has just a few counts. V is TRBV7-2 and J is TRBJ2-3; D unclear. From germline, CDR1 is SGHTA and CDR2 FQGNSA. The V end lost 1 base, the J end lost 5 bases, and 13 bases lay between the germline ends. The CDR3 length is 15 residues. Here the CDR3 reads CASSLGLPAQDTQYF. The CDR3 nucleotides read TGTGCCAGCAGCTTAGGCCTCCCAGCCCAAGATACGCAGTATTTT.